This is a list of T cell receptor beta chains from one sample in a study of cytomegalovirus exposure and HLA in healthy donors. Sequenced by immunoSEQ multiplex PCR; TCRdb stores in-frame clones only, minus some. The sample includes about 230,000 clones, around 80% of them seen just once. Sequenced material: PBMCs. These TCRs come from a woman aged 60-70 years in good health and CMV-seropositive. The CDR3 runs from the conserved cysteine through the conserved F or W. Each record gives: D gene, V gene, clone size, J gene, CDR3 DNA, CDR3 protein. The D gene is left open where the match is weak. Part of the rows lack a size; the others show once, few, many or a class for expanded clones.

TRBD1	TRBV30	few	TRBJ1-1	TGTGCCTGGGGCGACAGGGAACACACTGAAGCTTTCTTT	CAWGDREHTEAFF
NA	TRBV7-8	NA	TRBJ2-5	TGTGCCAGCAGCTCGAGGGACACCCAAGAGACCCAGTACTTC	CASSSRDTQETQYF
NA	TRBV12-5	NA	TRBJ2-7	TGTGCTAGTGGGCCCCGGTTGGACGAGCAGTACTTC	CASGPRLDEQYF
NA	TRBV7-8	once	TRBJ2-1	TGTGCCAGCAGCTCGGGGGCGGGAGTAAGTGAGCAGTTCTTC	CASSSGAGVSEQFF
NA	TRBV28	once	TRBJ2-5	TGTGCCAGCAGTCAAGCCCAAGAGACCCAGTACTTC	CASSQAQETQYF
NA	TRBV4-1	NA	TRBJ1-1	TGCGCCAGCAGCCCGTTTCTTCCGAACACTGAAGCTTTCTTT	CASSPFLPNTEAFF
TRBD2	TRBV5-4	NA	TRBJ2-5	TGTGCCAGCAGCCGGACTAGCGGGGGACACCAAGAGACCCAGTACTTC	CASSRTSGGHQETQYF
TRBD1	TRBV9	few	TRBJ1-3	TGTGCCAGCAGCGTAGGCCCGGGACAGGGGGCTGGAAACACCATATATTTT	CASSVGPGQGAGNTIYF
NA	TRBV28	NA	TRBJ1-4	TGTGCCAGCAGTCCGACGGGGTCGGCTAATGAAAAACTGTTTTTT	CASSPTGSANEKLFF
TRBD1	TRBV7-9	NA	TRBJ1-1	TGTGCCAGCAGCCTGATACAGGGGGCGTCTGAAGCTTTCTTT	CASSLIQGASEAFF
NA	TRBV6-5	NA	TRBJ1-1	TGTGCCAGCCGGCGAGGGGGGGGCACTGAAGCTTTCTTT	CASRRGGGTEAFF
NA	TRBV5-1	NA	TRBJ1-2	TGCGCCAGCAGCTTGGTGGCGGGGAGCAACTATGGCTACACCTTC	CASSLVAGSNYGYTF
TRBD2	TRBV5-6	NA	TRBJ2-6	TGTGCCAGCAGCTTCCTCGCGGGAGAGGGTGGGGCCAACGTCCTGACTTTC	CASSFLAGEGGANVLTF
NA	TRBV18	few	TRBJ1-3	TGTGCCAGCTCACCCTTAATGGCGGGGGATGGAAACACCATATATTTT	CASSPLMAGDGNTIYF
TRBD1	TRBV7-9	NA	TRBJ2-1	TGTGCCAGCGCCTCAGAGGGAGGGACAGGGGTGTTAAATGAGCAGTTCTTC	CASASEGGTGVLNEQFF
NA	TRBV4-1	NA	TRBJ2-3	TGCGCCACCGGAGGGGGCCGAGACCCCACAGATACGCAGTATTTT	CATGGGRDPTDTQYF